A selection of T cell receptor beta chains follows, all from one sample in a study of T-cell reconstitution after alpha-beta-depleted transplantation in children. TCRdb fed the PCR reads into MiXCR, producing one record per CDR3 protein. In the table there are some 300,000 distinct CDR3 sequences, roughly 7.8% of which are singletons. Source: peripheral blood, taken 360 days after TCRalphabeta/CD19-depleted stem cell transplant. The receptor source for this set is a female patient between 2 and 15 years old who had a stem cell transplant for Fanconi anemia, so the T cells may come from the graft donor. CDR3s include the opening cysteine and the closing phenylalanine or tryptophan. D genes are given only for firm matches. Clone size is given for some rows only: seen once, a few or many times, or a class if the clone is expanded.

J,size,D,V,DNA,CDR3
TRBJ1-5,.,.,TRBV20-1,TGCAGTGTCCTCCCCCCACAGGGCCCCAATCAGCCCCAGCATTTT,CSVLPPQGPNQPQHF
TRBJ2-7,.,TRBD1,TRBV20-1,TGCAGTGCTGGTTGGACAGGGAAGCGCGAGCAGTACTTC,CSAGWTGKREQYF
TRBJ1-1,few,.,TRBV28,TGTGCCAGCAGTTTAGACCGGCTAACTGAAGCTTTCTTT,CASSLDRLTEAFF
TRBJ2-1,.,.,TRBV6-1,TGTGCCAGCAGTGAGACAGACAATGAGCAGTTCTTC,CASSETDNEQFF
TRBJ2-3,many,TRBD2,TRBV12-3/TRBV12-4,TGTGCCAGCAGTTCAGGGACTAGCGGGAACACAGATACGCAGTATTTT,CASSSGTSGNTDTQYF
TRBJ2-2,.,.,TRBV27,TGTGCCAGCAGGCTTCAGCCATCCGGGGAGCTGTTTTTT,CASRLQPSGELFF
TRBJ2-2,many,.,TRBV5-6,TGTGCCAGCAGCTTGTTTGGGAACACCGGGGAGCTGTTTTTT,CASSLFGNTGELFF
TRBJ2-7,few,TRBD1,TRBV6-5,TGTGCCAGCAGTTACTCGGGACAGCAATACGAGCAGTACTTC,CASSYSGQQYEQYF
TRBJ2-3,many,TRBD2,TRBV2,TGTGCCAGCAGTGAGCGGGGAGGGGACACAGATACGCAGTATTTT,CASSERGGDTDTQYF
TRBJ2-5,few,TRBD1,TRBV5-1,TGCGCCAGCAGCTTGGAGGCGCAGGGGGTAGGGGAGACCCAGTACTTC,CASSLEAQGVGETQYF
TRBJ1-1,few,.,TRBV7-8,TGTGCCAGCAGCTTAGCCTATGAAGCTTTCTTT,CASSLAYEAFF
TRBJ2-7,many,.,TRBV5-1,TGCGCCAGCAGCGCTGGGGGTGCACAGGGTGGCTACGAGCAGTACTTC,CASSAGGAQGGYEQYF
TRBJ2-1,many,.,TRBV7-9,TGTGCCAGCAGCTTAGGAGGCGGGGCGGTAGATGAGCAGTTCTTC,CASSLGGGAVDEQFF
TRBJ1-1,many,.,TRBV7-9,TGTGCCAGCAGCGCTCCCCCTGGGACTGAAGCTTTCTTT,CASSAPPGTEAFF
TRBJ2-5,few,TRBD1,TRBV6-1,TGTGCCAGCACTAAACAGGGGAACGGGCGAGAGACCCAGTACTTC,CASTKQGNGRETQYF
TRBJ2-3,few,.,TRBV3-1,TGTGCCAGCAGCCAAGGTTCCGTCACAGATACGCAGTATTTT,CASSQGSVTDTQYF
TRBJ2-7,.,.,TRBV28,TGTGCCAGCAGTAGGGGTGGGCAGTACTTC,CASSRGGQYF
TRBJ1-5,many,TRBD1,TRBV6-5,TGTGCCAGCAGTTCCGGGACAGGGGGCTATTATCAGCCCCAGCATTTT,CASSSGTGGYYQPQHF
TRBJ2-3,many,TRBD2,TRBV4-3,TGCGCCAGCAGCCAAGATCAGTTCGGGGGGGCCCCAGATACGCAGTATTTT,CASSQDQFGGAPDTQYF
TRBJ1-2,few,.,TRBV28,TGTGCCAGCAGTTTGATTCCTAGCTATGGCTACACCTTC,CASSLIPSYGYTF
TRBJ2-7,many,TRBD1,TRBV14,TGTGCCAGCAGCCAGAGATTGGGACAGGCAGGCGAGCAGTACTTC,CASSQRLGQAGEQYF
TRBJ2-1,many,.,TRBV6-5,TGTGCCAGCACCCACCGCGGGGTAGGGACCTCCTACAATGAGCAGTTCTTC,CASTHRGVGTSYNEQFF
TRBJ2-3,.,TRBD2,TRBV3-1,TGTGCCAGCAGCCAATCCGCTGGACTAGACGGTAATACGCAGTATTTT,CASSQSAGLDGNTQYF
TRBJ1-2,many,TRBD1,TRBV28,TGTGCCAGCAGCTGGACAGGGGATGGCTACACCTTC,CASSWTGDGYTF